This T cell receptor beta chain emerged from a study of T cell repertoires in cytomegalovirus infection. CDR3 length: 12 amino acids. Trimming shortened V by 7 bases and J by 4 bases, and 10 bases separated the two germline ends. Germline CDR1 reads ENHRY; CDR2 reads SYGVKD. The table lists this clonotype with a few counts. TCRdb analysed the reads with MiXCR anew, one entry per CDR3 protein. The sample yields about 530,000 distinct CDR3 sequences, approximately 25% seen once. The chain recombines TRBV10-3 with TRBJ1-2; no reliable D call. The source material was PBMCs. The origin of this receptor is a human donor in good health (CMV status not recorded). Some clones in this sample may be carry-over from other donors' samples. The CDR3 here is CAIKATAYGYTF. CDR3 bases: TGTGCCATCAAAGCGACGGCCTATGGCTACACCTTC.